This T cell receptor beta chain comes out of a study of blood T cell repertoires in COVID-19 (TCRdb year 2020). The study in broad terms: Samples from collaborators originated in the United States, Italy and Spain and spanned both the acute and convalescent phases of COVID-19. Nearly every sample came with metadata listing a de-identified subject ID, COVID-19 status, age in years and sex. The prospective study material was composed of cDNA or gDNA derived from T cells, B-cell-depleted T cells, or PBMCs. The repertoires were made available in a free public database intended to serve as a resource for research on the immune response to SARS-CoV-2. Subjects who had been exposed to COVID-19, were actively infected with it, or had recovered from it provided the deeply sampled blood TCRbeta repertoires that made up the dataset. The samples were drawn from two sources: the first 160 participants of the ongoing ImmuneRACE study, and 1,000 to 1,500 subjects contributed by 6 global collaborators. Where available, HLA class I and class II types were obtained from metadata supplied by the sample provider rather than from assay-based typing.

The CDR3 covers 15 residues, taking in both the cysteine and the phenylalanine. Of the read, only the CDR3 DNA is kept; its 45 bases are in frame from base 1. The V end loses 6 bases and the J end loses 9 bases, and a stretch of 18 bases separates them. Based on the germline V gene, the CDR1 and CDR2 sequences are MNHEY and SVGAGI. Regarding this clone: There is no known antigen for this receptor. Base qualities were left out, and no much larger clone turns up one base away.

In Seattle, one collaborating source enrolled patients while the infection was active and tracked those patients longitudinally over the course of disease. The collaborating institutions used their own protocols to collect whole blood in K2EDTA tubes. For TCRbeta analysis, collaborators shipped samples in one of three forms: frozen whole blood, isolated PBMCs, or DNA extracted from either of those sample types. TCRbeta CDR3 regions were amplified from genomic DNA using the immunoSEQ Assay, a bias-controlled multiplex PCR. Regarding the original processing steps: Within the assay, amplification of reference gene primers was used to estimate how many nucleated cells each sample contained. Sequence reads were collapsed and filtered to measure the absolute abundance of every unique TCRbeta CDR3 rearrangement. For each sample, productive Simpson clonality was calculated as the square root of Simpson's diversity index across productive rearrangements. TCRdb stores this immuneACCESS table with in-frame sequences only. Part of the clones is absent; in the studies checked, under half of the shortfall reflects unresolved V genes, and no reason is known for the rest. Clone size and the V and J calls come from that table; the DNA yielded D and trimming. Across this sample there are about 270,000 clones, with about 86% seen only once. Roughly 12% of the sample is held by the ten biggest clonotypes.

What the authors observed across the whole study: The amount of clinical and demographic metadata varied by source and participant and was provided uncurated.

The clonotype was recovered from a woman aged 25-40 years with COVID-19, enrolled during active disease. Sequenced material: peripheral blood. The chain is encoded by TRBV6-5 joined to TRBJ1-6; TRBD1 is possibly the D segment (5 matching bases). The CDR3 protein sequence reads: CASSLRGGRGSPLHF. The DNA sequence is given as TGTGCCAGCAGCCTCCGGGGGGGTAGGGGTTCACCCCTCCACTTT.